Here is one T cell receptor beta chain with its context. The antigen it recognizes is unknown. The input lacks base qualities; no much larger clone sits a single base away. Peripheral blood CD8+ and CD4+ T cells from healthy donors, Susac syndrome patients and multiple sclerosis patients were profiled by high-throughput TCR beta sequencing. Healthy donors were age- and sex-matched controls. Bulk CD8+ and CD4+ T cells were purified by magnetic negative isolation, whereas CD8+ TEMRA cells were enriched by FACS. Blood was drawn into EDTA tubes, processed within 24 hours, and PBMCs were isolated by density gradient centrifugation. PBMCs destined for TCR sequencing were cryopreserved in liquid nitrogen and later thawed in a 37 °C water bath. The sorted or isolated CD4+, CD8+ and CD8+ TEMRA cells reached a purity of at least 90%. RNA was extracted using the RNeasy kit, and about 0.45 to 1 ug of the RNA was reverse transcribed with random hexamers. The immunoSEQ multiplex PCR assay, covering 54 Vbeta and 13 Jbeta segments, was used to amplify TCR beta CDR3 regions. To correct PCR amplification bias, a synthetic template baseline was used for both primer optimization and computational correction. Concerning the study's data processing: Reads were annotated to V, D and J genes per IMGT and analyzed with immunoSEQ Analyzer, keeping only productive sequences. Clonality was calculated as one minus the Shannon entropy normalized by log2 of the number of productive unique sequences. Public and private clones were assessed among the 100 most prevalent clones of each patient and control. Clones were defined as Susac-specific if absent from the healthy and MS cohorts, from roughly 1,100 published viral clones and from other ImmuneACCESS disease sequences. The public sequencing data were trimmed at Q25 with fastp and processed into clonotypes with MiXCR by TCRdb, which kept only in-frame beta chains. Entries are consolidated by CDR3 protein sequence, retaining the most common genes and DNA. TCRdb assigned the V and J calls; the authors' analysis was not used. Counted in this sample were over 95,000 distinct CDR3 sequences; 80% to 95% of them appeared once. The top ten hold approximately 0.13% of the sample.

This sample is part of a study of CD8 T cells in Susac syndrome (dated by TCRdb to the late 2010s). Background for the entire study: The study used repertoire sequencing to test whether antigen drove CD8+ T cell activation and differentiation in Susac syndrome. On the study overall, not on this receptor specifically: The number of individuals in the TCR sequencing and HLA analysis was acknowledged as relatively small.

Sequencing was performed on CD4+ T cells from PBMCs. This TCR derives from a human donor in good health.

The CDR3 region has the sequence CASSHLQVPGELFF. The DNA sequence reads TGCGCCAGCAGCCATTTGCAGGTCCCCGGGGAGCTGTTTTTT. The V gene is TRBV4-1 and the J gene is TRBJ2-2; too little of a D gene remains to name it. The germline ends are 11 bases apart after V is trimmed by 3 bases and J by 6 bases. The germline V gene encodes CDR1 MGHRA and CDR2 YSYEKL. The CDR3 sequence holds 14 residues, the cysteine and phenylalanine included. The only DNA kept is the CDR3, 42 bases in frame from the first base.